A selection of T cell receptor beta chains follows, all from one sample in a study of shared clonotypes between healthy human individuals. The table came from immunoSEQ multiplex PCR; TCRdb's copy has only in-frame clones and leaves some out. There are over a million clones in the sample; around 75% occur only once, and approximately 1.5% lies in the top ten. Sequenced material: memory CD4+ T cells sorted from blood. All receptors come from a man younger than 30 in good health. Each CDR3 is given with its conserved first and last residue. Fields, in order: CDR3 DNA, CDR3 protein, V gene, D gene, clone size, J gene. D genes are given only for firm matches. Part of the rows lack a size; the others show once, few, many or a class for expanded clones.

CDR3nt: TGTGCCAGCAGCTACCGTACGGAGCGTACCGGGGAGCTGTTTTTT; CDR3aa: CASSYRTERTGELFF; v_gene: TRBV7-9; d_gene: NA; abundance: NA; j_gene: TRBJ2-2
CDR3nt: TGCGCCAGCAGCTTGGACCCGACAGGGACCTTCAACTATGGCTACACCTTC; CDR3aa: CASSLDPTGTFNYGYTF; v_gene: TRBV5-1; d_gene: TRBD1; abundance: NA; j_gene: TRBJ1-2
CDR3nt: TGCGCCAGCAGCAAGGACAGTTTGAGTGATCAGCCCCAGCATTTT; CDR3aa: CASSKDSLSDQPQHF; v_gene: TRBV4-1; d_gene: NA; abundance: NA; j_gene: TRBJ1-5
CDR3nt: TGTGCCAGCAGCTCCGGGACTAGCGGGAGCAAAAACATTCAGTACTTC; CDR3aa: CASSSGTSGSKNIQYF; v_gene: TRBV5-6; d_gene: TRBD2; abundance: NA; j_gene: TRBJ2-4
CDR3nt: TGTGCCAGCAGCTTAACCAGGTCTGCAGATACGCAGTATTTT; CDR3aa: CASSLTRSADTQYF; v_gene: TRBV7-2; d_gene: NA; abundance: NA; j_gene: TRBJ2-3
CDR3nt: TGCGCCAGCAGCCAAGAGGACAGCTACGAGCAGTACTTC; CDR3aa: CASSQEDSYEQYF; v_gene: TRBV4-3; d_gene: NA; abundance: NA; j_gene: TRBJ2-7
CDR3nt: TGTGCCAGTAGTAACCCTGGGACAGGGTCTATGGGCTACACCTTC; CDR3aa: CASSNPGTGSMGYTF; v_gene: TRBV19; d_gene: TRBD1; abundance: NA; j_gene: TRBJ1-2
CDR3nt: TGTGCCAGCAGGGACTGGGGGCGGCACACAGATACGCAGTATTTT; CDR3aa: CASRDWGRHTDTQYF; v_gene: TRBV2; d_gene: NA; abundance: NA; j_gene: TRBJ2-3
CDR3nt: TGTGCCAGCAGCCCCGTTGACAGGGACGATTCACCCCTCCACTTT; CDR3aa: CASSPVDRDDSPLHF; v_gene: TRBV28; d_gene: TRBD1; abundance: NA; j_gene: TRBJ1-6
CDR3nt: TGTGCCAGCAGTTTAGGGGGGACGGTGAACTACGAGCAGTACTTC; CDR3aa: CASSLGGTVNYEQYF; v_gene: TRBV28; d_gene: NA; abundance: NA; j_gene: TRBJ2-7
CDR3nt: TGTGCCAGCAGCCTAAGGGCTCTCCAGAACTATGGCTACACCTTC; CDR3aa: CASSLRALQNYGYTF; v_gene: TRBV5-4; d_gene: NA; abundance: NA; j_gene: TRBJ1-2
CDR3nt: TGTGCCAGCAGCCAAGACGACAGGCCGAACACTGAAGCTTTCTTT; CDR3aa: CASSQDDRPNTEAFF; v_gene: TRBV4-2; d_gene: NA; abundance: NA; j_gene: TRBJ1-1
CDR3nt: TGTGCCACGGAACACAGGGAAAGGAATCAGCCCCAGCATTTT; CDR3aa: CATEHRERNQPQHF; v_gene: TRBV6-1; d_gene: NA; abundance: NA; j_gene: TRBJ1-5
CDR3nt: TGTGCCAGCAGCTCGGACCCGAAGGGACAGGGATTCCAGCCCCAGCATTTT; CDR3aa: CASSSDPKGQGFQPQHF; v_gene: TRBV28; d_gene: TRBD1; abundance: once; j_gene: TRBJ1-5
CDR3nt: TGCGCCAGCAGTGTCGGGACAGGGAGCACAGATACGCAGTATTTT; CDR3aa: CASSVGTGSTDTQYF; v_gene: TRBV10-2; d_gene: TRBD1; abundance: NA; j_gene: TRBJ2-3
CDR3nt: TGTGCCAGCAGCCCGTGGACAGGGGATAATTCACCCCTCCACTTT; CDR3aa: CASSPWTGDNSPLHF; v_gene: TRBV5-5; d_gene: TRBD1; abundance: NA; j_gene: TRBJ1-6
CDR3nt: TGTGCCAACTCGGGCGACAGCTCCTACGAGCAGTACTTC; CDR3aa: CANSGDSSYEQYF; v_gene: TRBV10-3; d_gene: NA; abundance: NA; j_gene: TRBJ2-7
CDR3nt: TGCGCCAGCAGCTTGGTACACAGCTCCTACGAGCAGTACTTC; CDR3aa: CASSLVHSSYEQYF; v_gene: TRBV5-1; d_gene: NA; abundance: NA; j_gene: TRBJ2-7
CDR3nt: TGCGCCAGCAGCTCCCGGACTAGCGGTCGCTACGAGCAGTACTTC; CDR3aa: CASSSRTSGRYEQYF; v_gene: TRBV4-1; d_gene: TRBD2; abundance: NA; j_gene: TRBJ2-7
CDR3nt: TGTGCCAGCAGGGCGTACTACGAGCAGTACTTC; CDR3aa: CASRAYYEQYF; v_gene: TRBV2; d_gene: NA; abundance: NA; j_gene: TRBJ2-7
CDR3nt: TGTGCCAGCAGCTACTATGAACAGGGGGGTCCCTATGGCTACACCTTC; CDR3aa: CASSYYEQGGPYGYTF; v_gene: TRBV11-3; d_gene: TRBD1; abundance: NA; j_gene: TRBJ1-2
CDR3nt: TGTGCCAGCAGGCGGGGGTCGGGAGAGACCCAGTACTTC; CDR3aa: CASRRGSGETQYF; v_gene: TRBV27; d_gene: TRBD2; abundance: NA; j_gene: TRBJ2-5